This record covers a single TCR beta chain. Germline CDR1 reads ENHRY; CDR2 reads SYGVKD. CDR3 length equals 15 residues. V lost 4 bases, J lost 5 bases, and 6 bases stayed unmatched. Researchers ran the PCR with 60 Vbeta and 13 Jbeta primers. Clones were read by immunoSEQ multiplex PCR, and TCRdb kept only the in-frame ones, dropping some. The table shows 55,000 to 80,000 clones, with 60% to 75% occurring only once. These data are taken from a study of cytomegalovirus exposure and HLA in healthy donors. Sequencing was carried out using PBMCs. The TCR sequence derives from a man between 70 and 80 years old in good health and CMV-seronegative. The chain employs TRBV10-3 and TRBJ2-3, with 10 positions matching TRBD2. The DNA for the CDR3 is TGTGCCATCAGTGCCTCTAGCGGGGGTTTAGATACGCAGTATTTT. Its translation is CAISASSGGLDTQYF.